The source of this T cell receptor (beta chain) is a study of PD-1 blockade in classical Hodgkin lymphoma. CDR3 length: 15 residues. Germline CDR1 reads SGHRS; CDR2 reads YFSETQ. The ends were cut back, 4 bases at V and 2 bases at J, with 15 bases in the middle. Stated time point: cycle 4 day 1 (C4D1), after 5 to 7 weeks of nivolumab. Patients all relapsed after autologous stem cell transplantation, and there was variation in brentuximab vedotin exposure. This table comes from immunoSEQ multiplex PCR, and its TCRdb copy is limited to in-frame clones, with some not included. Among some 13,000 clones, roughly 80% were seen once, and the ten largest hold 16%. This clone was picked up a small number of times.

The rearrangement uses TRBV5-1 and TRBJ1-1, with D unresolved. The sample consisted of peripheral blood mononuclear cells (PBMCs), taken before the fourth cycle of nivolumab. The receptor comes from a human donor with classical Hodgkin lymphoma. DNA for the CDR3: TGCGCCAGCAGCCCCATGGGTCAGACCAACACTGAAGCTTTCTTT. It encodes CASSPMGQTNTEAFF.